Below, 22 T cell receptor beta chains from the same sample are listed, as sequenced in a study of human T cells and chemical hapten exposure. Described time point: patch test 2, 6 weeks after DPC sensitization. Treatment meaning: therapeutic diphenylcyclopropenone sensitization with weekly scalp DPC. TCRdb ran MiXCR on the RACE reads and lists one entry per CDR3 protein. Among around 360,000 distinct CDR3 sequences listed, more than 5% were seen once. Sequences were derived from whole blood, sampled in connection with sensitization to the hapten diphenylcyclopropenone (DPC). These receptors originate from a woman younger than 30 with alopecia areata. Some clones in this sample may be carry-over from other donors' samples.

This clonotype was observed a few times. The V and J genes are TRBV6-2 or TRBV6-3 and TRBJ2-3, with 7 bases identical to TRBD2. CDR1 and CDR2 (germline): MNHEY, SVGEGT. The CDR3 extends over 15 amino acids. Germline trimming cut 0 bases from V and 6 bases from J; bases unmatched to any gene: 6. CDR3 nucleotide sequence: TGTGCCAGCAGTTACTCGACTAGCTTGGTGGATACGCAGTATTTT. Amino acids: CASSYSTSLVDTQYF.

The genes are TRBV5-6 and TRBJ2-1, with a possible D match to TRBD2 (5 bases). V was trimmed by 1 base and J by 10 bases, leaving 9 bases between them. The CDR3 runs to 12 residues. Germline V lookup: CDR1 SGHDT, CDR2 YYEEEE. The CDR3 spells CASSLITGEQFF. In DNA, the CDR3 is TGTGCCAGCAGCTTGATCACGGGAGAGCAGTTCTTC.

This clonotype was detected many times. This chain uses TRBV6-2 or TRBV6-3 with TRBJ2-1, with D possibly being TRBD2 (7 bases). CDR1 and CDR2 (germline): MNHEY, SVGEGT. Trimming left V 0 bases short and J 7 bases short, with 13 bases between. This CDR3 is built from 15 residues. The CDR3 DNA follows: TGTGCCAGCAGTTACTCGGGGGGGCGCCTGAATGAGCAGTTCTTC. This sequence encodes CASSYSGGRLNEQFF.

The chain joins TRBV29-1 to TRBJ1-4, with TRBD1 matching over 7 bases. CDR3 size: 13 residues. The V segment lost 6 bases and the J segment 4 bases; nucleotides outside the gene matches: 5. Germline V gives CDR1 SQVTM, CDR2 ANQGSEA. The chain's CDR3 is CSVGRGDNEKLFF. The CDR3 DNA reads TGCAGCGTGGGCAGGGGGGATAATGAAAAACTGTTTTTT.

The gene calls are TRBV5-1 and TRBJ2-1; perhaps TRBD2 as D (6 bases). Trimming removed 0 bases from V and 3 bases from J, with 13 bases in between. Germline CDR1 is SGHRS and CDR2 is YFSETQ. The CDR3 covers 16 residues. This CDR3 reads CASSLVGDWDYNEQFF. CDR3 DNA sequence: TGCGCCAGCAGCTTGGTCGGGGACTGGGACTACAATGAGCAGTTCTTC.

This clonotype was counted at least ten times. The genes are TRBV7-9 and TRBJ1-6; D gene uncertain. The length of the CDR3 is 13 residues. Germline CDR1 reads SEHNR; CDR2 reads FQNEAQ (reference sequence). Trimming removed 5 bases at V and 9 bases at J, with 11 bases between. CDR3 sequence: CASSVSGGSPLHF. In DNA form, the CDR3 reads TGTGCCAGCAGCGTCTCAGGAGGTTCACCCCTCCACTTT.

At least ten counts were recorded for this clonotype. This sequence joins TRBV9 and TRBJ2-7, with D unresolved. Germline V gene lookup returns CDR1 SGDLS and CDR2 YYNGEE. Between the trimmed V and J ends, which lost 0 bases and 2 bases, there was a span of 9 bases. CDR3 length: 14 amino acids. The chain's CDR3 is CASSVDPGTYEQYF. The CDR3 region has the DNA TGTGCCAGCAGCGTAGATCCCGGAACCTACGAGCAGTACTTC. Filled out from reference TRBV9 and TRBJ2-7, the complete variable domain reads DSGVTQTPKHLITATGQRVTLRCSPRSGDLSVYWYQQSLDQGLQFLIQYYNGEERAKGNILERFSAQQFPDLHSELNLSSLELGDSALYFCASSVDPGTYEQYFGPGTRLTVT.

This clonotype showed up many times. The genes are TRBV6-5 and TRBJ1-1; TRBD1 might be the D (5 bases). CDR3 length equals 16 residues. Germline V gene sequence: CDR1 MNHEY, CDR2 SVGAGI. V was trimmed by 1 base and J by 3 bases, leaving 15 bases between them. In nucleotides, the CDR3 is TGTGCCAGCAGTTACTTGTTTTCGGGCAGGGACACTGAAGCTTTCTTT. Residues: CASSYLFSGRDTEAFF.

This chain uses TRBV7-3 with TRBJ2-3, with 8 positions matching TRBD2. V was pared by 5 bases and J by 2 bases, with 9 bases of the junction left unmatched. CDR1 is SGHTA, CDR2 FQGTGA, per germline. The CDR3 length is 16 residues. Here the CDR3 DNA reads TGTGCCAGCAGCGCAAACGTAGCGGGGATCACAGATACGCAGTATTTT. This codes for CASSANVAGITDTQYF.

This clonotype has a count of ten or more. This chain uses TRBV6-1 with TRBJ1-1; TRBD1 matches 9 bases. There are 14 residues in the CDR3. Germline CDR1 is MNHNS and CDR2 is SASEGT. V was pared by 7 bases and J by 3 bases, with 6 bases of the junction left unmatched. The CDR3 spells CASTPGDRDTEAFF. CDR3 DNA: TGTGCCAGCACCCCCGGGGACAGGGACACTGAAGCTTTCTTT.

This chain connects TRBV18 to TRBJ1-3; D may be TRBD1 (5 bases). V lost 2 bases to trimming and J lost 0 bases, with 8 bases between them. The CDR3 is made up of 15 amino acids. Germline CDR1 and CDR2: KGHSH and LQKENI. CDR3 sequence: CASSPGASSGNTIYF. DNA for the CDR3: TGTGCCAGCTCACCAGGGGCCAGCTCTGGAAACACCATATATTTT.

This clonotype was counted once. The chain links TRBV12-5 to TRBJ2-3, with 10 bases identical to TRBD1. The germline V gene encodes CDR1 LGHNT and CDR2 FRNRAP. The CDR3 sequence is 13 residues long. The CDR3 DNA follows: TGTACGTTTAAGGGACAGGGGACAGATACGCAGTATTTT. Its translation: CTFKGQGTDTQYF.

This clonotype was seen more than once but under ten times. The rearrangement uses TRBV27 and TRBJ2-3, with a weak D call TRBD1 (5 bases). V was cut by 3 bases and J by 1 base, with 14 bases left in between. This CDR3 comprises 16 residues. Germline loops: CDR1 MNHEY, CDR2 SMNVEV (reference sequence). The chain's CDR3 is CASSLGHPVGTDTQYF. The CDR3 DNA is TGTGCCAGCAGTTTGGGGCACCCAGTGGGCACAGATACGCAGTATTTT.

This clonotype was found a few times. CDR3 coding DNA: TGTGCCAGCAGCTTAGGGGCTGGGCAGGTCAACGCACCCCTCCACTTT. Its translation: CASSLGAGQVNAPLHF. The chain links TRBV7-9 to TRBJ1-6; D gene unclear. The CDR3 sequence is 16 residues long. In germline, CDR1 is SEHNR, CDR2 FQNEAQ (reference sequence). Trimming took 1 base from V and 11 from J, leaving 18 bases between them. Drawing the rest from reference TRBV7-9 and TRBJ1-6, the complete variable domain is DTGVSQNPRHKITKRGQNVTFRCDPISEHNRLYWYRQTLGQGPEFLTYFQNEAQLEKSRLLSDRFSAERPKGSFSTLEIQRTEQGDSAMYLCASSLGAGQVNAPLHFGNGTRLTVT.

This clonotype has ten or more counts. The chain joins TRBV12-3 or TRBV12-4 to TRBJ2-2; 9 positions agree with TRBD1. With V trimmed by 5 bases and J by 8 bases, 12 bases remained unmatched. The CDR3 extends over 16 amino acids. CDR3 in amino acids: CASSPGTGRRAGELFF. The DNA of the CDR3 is TGTGCCAGCAGTCCGGGGACAGGGAGGCGGGCTGGGGAGCTGTTTTTT.

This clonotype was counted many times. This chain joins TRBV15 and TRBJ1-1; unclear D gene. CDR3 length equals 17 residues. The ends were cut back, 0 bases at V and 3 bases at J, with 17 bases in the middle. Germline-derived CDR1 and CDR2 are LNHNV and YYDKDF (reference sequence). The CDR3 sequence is CATSRDYQVGEDTEAFF. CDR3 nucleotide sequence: TGTGCCACCAGCAGAGATTACCAAGTGGGAGAGGACACTGAAGCTTTCTTT.

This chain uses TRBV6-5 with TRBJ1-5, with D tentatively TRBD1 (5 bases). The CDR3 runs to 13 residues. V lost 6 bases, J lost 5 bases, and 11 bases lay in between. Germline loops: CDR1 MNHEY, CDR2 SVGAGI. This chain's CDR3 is CASSRQIDQPQHF. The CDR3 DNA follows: TGTGCCAGCAGCCGACAGATCGATCAGCCCCAGCATTTT.

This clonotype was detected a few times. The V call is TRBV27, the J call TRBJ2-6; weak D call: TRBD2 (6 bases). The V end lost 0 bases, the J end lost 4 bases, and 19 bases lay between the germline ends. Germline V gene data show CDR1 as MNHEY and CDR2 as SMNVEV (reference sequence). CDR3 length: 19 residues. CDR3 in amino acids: CASSLSRRDGTAGANVLTF. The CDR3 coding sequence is TGTGCCAGCAGTTTATCCCGGCGGGACGGAACGGCCGGGGCCAACGTCCTGACTTTC.

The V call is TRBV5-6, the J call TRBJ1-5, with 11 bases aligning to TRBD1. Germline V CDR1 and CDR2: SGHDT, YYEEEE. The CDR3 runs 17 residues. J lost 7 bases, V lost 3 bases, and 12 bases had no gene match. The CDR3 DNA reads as TGTGCCAGCAGCTGGGACAGGGGGAAAATTGTCGGCCAGCCCCAGCATTTT. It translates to CASSWDRGKIVGQPQHF. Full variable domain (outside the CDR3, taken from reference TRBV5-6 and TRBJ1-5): DAGVTQSPTHLIKTRGQQVTLRCSPKSGHDTVSWYQQALGQGPQFIFQYYEEEERQRGNFPDRFSGHQFPNYSSELNVNALLLGDSALYLCASSWDRGKIVGQPQHFGDGTRLSIL.

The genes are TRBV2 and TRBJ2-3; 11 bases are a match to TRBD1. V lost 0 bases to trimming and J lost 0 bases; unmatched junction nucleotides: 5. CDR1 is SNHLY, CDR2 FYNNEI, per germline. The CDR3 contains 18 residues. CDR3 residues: CASSEAMGQGVSTDTQYF. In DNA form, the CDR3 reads TGTGCCAGCAGTGAAGCTATGGGACAGGGGGTTAGCACAGATACGCAGTATTTT.

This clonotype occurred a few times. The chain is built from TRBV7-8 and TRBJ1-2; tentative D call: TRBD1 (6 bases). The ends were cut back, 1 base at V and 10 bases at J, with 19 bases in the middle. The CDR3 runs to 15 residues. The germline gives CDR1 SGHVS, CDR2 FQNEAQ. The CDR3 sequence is CASSLVGQGTGFYTF. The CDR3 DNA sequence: TGTGCCAGCAGCTTAGTCGGTCAGGGGACGGGTTTCTACACCTTC.

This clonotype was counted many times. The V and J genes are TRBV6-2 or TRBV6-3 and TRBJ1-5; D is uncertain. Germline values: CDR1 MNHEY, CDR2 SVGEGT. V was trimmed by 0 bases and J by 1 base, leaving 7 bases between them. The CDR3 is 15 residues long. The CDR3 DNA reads TGTGCCAGCAGTTACTCGGACCCGAGCAATCAGCCCCAGCATTTT. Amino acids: CASSYSDPSNQPQHF.